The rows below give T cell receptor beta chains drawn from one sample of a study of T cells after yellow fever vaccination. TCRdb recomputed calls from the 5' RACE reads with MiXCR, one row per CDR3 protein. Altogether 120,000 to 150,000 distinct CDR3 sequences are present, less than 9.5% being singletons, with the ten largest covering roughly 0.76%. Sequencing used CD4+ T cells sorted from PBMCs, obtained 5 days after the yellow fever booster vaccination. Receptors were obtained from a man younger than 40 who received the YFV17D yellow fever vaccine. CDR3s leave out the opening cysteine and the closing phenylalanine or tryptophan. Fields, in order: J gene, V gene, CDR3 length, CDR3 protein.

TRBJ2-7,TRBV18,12,ASSPPAGAYEQY
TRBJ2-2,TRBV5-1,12,ASYRGPNTGELF
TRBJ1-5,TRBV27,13,ASSATINSNQPQH
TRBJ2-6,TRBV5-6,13,ASSLGWSGANVLT
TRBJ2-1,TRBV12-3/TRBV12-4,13,ASSANRGKGYEQF
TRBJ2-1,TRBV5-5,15,ASSWGHLAGASNEQF
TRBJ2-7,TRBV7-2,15,ASSPRAGTSGRHEQY
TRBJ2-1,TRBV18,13,ASSTGDASYNEQF
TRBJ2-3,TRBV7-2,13,ASSSGTLNRRTQY
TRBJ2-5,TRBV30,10,AWSVRKETQY
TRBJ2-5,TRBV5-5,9,ASSIGATQY
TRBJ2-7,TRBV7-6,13,ASSLEDRGSYEQY
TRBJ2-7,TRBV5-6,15,ASSFTGWALTTYEQY
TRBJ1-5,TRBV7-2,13,ASSPGGGINQPQH
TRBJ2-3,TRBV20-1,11,SARTSGIDTQY
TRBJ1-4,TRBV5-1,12,ASSLTGSNEKLF
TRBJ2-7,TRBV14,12,ASSRAAPSYEQY
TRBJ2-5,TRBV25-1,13,ASSQGGGQYGTQY
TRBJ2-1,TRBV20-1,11,SQWLAGKNEQF
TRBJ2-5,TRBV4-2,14,ASSPGKEREGETQY
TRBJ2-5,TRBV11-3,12,ASSPQGKAGTQY
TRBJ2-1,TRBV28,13,ASSHTKSSYNEQF
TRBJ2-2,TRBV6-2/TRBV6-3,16,ASSYSTSTPAGTGELF
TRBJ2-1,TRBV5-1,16,ASSPQISTSSSYNEQF
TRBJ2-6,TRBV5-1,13,ASSFTGSGANVLT
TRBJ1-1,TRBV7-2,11,ASSLAAGASAF
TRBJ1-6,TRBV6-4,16,ASSDSTGAKVVSSPLH
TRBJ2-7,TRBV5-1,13,ASSLEQGGWYEQY
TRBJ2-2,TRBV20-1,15,SARRLQASGNTGELF
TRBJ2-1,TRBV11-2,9,ASSSQQEQF
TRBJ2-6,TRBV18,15,ASSPTMGSSGANVLT
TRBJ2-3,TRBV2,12,ASKGLAGSDTQY
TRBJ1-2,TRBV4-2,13,ASSQDFGARYGYT
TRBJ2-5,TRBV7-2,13,ASSFGDRIQETQY
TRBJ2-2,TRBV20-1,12,SASGSGNTGELF
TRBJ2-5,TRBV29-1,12,SVEDRVSQETQY
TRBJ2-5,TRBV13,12,ASSSRTRGETQY
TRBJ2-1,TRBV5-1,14,ASSPDTGPRGNEQF
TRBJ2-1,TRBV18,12,ASSVMAGVDEQF
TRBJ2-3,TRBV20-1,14,CASPPAARWGGTQY
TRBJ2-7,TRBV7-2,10,ASSPSASEQY
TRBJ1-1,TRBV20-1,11,SASLRGETEAF
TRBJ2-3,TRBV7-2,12,ASSLWMGTDTQY
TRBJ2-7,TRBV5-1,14,ASSYGRGRGSYEQY
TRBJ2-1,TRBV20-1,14,CTWRTSAQHGDEQF
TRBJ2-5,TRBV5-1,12,ASSATSGQETQY
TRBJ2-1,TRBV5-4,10,ASSFPSGEGF
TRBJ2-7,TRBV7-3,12,ASSSSSGSYEQY
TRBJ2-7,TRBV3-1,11,ASSQVEGREQY
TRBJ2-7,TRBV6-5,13,ASSYSKQTGGEQY
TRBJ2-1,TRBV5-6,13,ASSLIFKAVNEQF
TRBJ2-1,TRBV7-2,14,ASSPLGRFSYNEQF
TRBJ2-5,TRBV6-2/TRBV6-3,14,ASSHRNRPGIETQY
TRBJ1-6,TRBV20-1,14,CARESISSYNSPLH
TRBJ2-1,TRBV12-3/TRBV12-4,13,ASGESGRWGNEQF
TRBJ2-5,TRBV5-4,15,ASSHLWAGETQETQY
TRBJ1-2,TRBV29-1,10,SVLRQGGGYT
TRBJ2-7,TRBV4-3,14,AIWGLAEPREPEQY